These 2 T cell receptor beta chains came from one sample sequenced in a study of T cells after yellow fever vaccination. TCRdb independently ran MiXCR on the 5' RACE reads; one entry per CDR3 protein. Of 150,000 to 200,000 distinct CDR3 sequences in the sample, 9.3% are singletons; the top ten hold around 40%. The material sequenced was CD8+ T cells sorted from PBMCs, taken 45 days after the yellow fever booster vaccination. The origin of the receptors is a man aged 18 to 29 who received the YFV17D yellow fever vaccine.

The CDR3 here is CASSYSMGAGAFF. CDR3 nucleotide sequence: TGTGCCAGCAGTTACTCGATGGGGGCTGGGGCTTTCTTT. The chain links TRBV6-5 to TRBJ1-1; maybe TRBD1 (6 bases). Per germline, CDR1 MNHEY and CDR2 SVGAGI. Trimming removed 0 bases at V and 11 bases at J, with 13 bases between. The CDR3 is 13 amino acids.

This clonotype has just a few counts. The V call is TRBV27, the J call TRBJ2-5; no reliable D call. CDR1 and CDR2 (germline): MNHEY, SMNVEV (reference sequence). The CDR3 covers 15 residues. Trimming removed 1 base from V and 3 bases from J, with 12 bases in between. The chain's CDR3 is CASSLWSGPKETQYF. CDR3 sequence (DNA): TGTGCCAGCAGTTTATGGAGTGGTCCCAAAGAGACCCAGTACTTC.